Below, one T cell receptor beta chain is given with its context. The antigen is unknown. This sample was included in a study of beta chain features in type 1 diabetes. The CDR3 is 15 residues long. Deletions cut 7 bases from V and 1 base from J, with 14 bases between. The germline CDR1 and CDR2 sequences are SGHAT and FQNNGV. Isolated RNA was reverse transcribed in full, so expressed TCRB transcripts were sequenced. The read count averaged approximately 3.3 million across naive, central memory and regulatory T cell samples. This table comes from immunoSEQ multiplex PCR, and its TCRdb copy is limited to in-frame clones, with some not included. The sample lists 250,000 to 350,000 clones; less than 15% were seen once. In total, each donor contributed a single heparinised blood draw that averaged roughly 100 mL. Cell sorting via CD45RO/CCR7/CD25/CD127/CD95/CD27 was performed to obtain CD4+ naive, central memory, regulatory and stem cell-like memory cells.

Study-level points and caveats: Small HLA sub-analyses could not settle whether HLA shapes TCRB rearrangement.

Specimen: central memory CD4+ T cells from blood. The TCR comes from a man aged 25 to 40 in good health. The chain has TRBV11-2 and TRBJ2-1; D not certain. In DNA, the CDR3 is TGTGCCAGCACCTATAGCCCAATTTCCTACAATGAGCAGTTCTTC. Its translation is CASTYSPISYNEQFF.